What follows are 13 T cell receptor beta chains derived from one specimen sequenced in a study of cytomegalovirus exposure and HLA in healthy donors. Data came from immunoSEQ multiplex PCR; TCRdb stores just in-frame clones and leaves some out. The sample holds some 320,000 clones, 87% seen once. The specimen sequenced was PBMCs. The receptors stem from a woman aged 25 to 39 in good health and CMV-seropositive.

The rearrangement links TRBV7-9 to TRBJ2-2; a possible D gene is TRBD1 (5 bases). Germline lookup yields CDR1 SEHNR and CDR2 FQNEAQ (reference sequence). V was clipped by 4 bases and J by 3 bases, with 12 bases between them. This CDR3 spans 15 amino acids. The CDR3 DNA sequence: TGTGCCAGCAGCTCTATTCCAGGGTACACCGGGGAGCTGTTTTTT. This codes for CASSSIPGYTGELFF.

This clone was detected once. The J gene is TRBJ2-5, the V gene TRBV7-7; D not certain. The V gene's germline CDR1 is SSHAT and CDR2 FNYEAQ (reference sequence). The CDR3 is made up of 13 amino acids. The V end was cut by 3 bases, the J end by 5 bases, with 10 bases between. The CDR3 nucleotides are TGTGCCAGCAGCTTTGCCCCGGTTGAGACCCAGTACTTC. Amino acids: CASSFAPVETQYF.

V and J are TRBV9 and TRBJ2-5; 9 bases line up with TRBD2. V gave up 2 bases and J gave up 5 bases; unmatched junction bases: 7. Germline V gene data show CDR1 as SGDLS and CDR2 as YYNGEE. This CDR3 spans 15 amino acids. Here the CDR3 DNA reads TGTGCCAGCAGCGTCGAGGGACTAGCCTGGGAGACCCAGTACTTC. It encodes CASSVEGLAWETQYF.

The chain has TRBV11-2 and TRBJ2-5; D could derive from TRBD1 or TRBD2 (5 bases each). This CDR3 is 12 amino acids long. Germline lookup yields CDR1 SGHAT and CDR2 FQNNGV. Trimming pared 8 bases from V and 4 bases from J, leaving 11 bases between. CDR3 protein: CASGTNGETQYF. In DNA form, the CDR3 reads TGTGCCAGCGGGACGAATGGAGAGACCCAGTACTTC.

The J gene is TRBJ2-2, the V gene TRBV28; 9 bases are shared with TRBD1. CDR1 and CDR2 from the germline V gene are MDHEN and SYDVKM. The junction had 12 bases not matched to a gene; V was cut back by 1 base and J by 6 bases. This CDR3 spans 18 amino acids. CDR3 DNA sequence: TGTGCCAGCAGTTTATTAATACTGGACAGGGGTGCATCCGGGGAGCTGTTTTTT. It yields the protein CASSLLILDRGASGELFF.

This clone was found once. The DNA of the CDR3 is TGTGCCAGCAGCCCTTGGGCGAACACTGAAGCTTTCTTT. Protein sequence: CASSPWANTEAFF. The chain carries TRBV7-2 and TRBJ1-1; D remains ambiguous. Germline CDR1 is SGHTA and CDR2 is FQGNSA. This CDR3 spans 13 amino acids. V was clipped by 5 bases and J by 1 base, with 8 bases between them.

V gene TRBV27 combines with J gene TRBJ2-5; D is undetermined. Germline V gene lookup returns CDR1 MNHEY and CDR2 SMNVEV (reference sequence). The CDR3 has 15 residues. Trimming stripped 2 bases from V and 5 bases from J, with 15 bases between. The CDR3 nucleotides are TGTGCCAGCAGTTTAAACTTAGGGTTCGGGGAGACCCAGTACTTC. Translating gives CASSLNLGFGETQYF.

This chain uses TRBV11-3 with TRBJ2-1; maybe TRBD1 (6 bases). Germline V CDR1 and CDR2: SGHNT, YENEEA. V lost 1 base, J lost 0 bases, and 10 bases lay in between. This CDR3 comprises 16 residues. Here the CDR3 reads CASSLGGLSSYNEQFF. The CDR3, as DNA: TGTGCCAGCAGCTTAGGGGGGCTTAGCTCCTACAATGAGCAGTTCTTC.

About this clone: The sample has other DNA sequences that encode this CDR3 too. The chain links TRBV30 to TRBJ2-2; D remains ambiguous. V dropped 0 bases and J dropped 2 bases, with 7 bases sitting between them. Per the germline V gene, CDR1 is GTSNPN and CDR2 is SVGIG (reference sequence). The CDR3 is 14 amino acids. The CDR3, as DNA: TGTGCCTGGAGTGTATGGGGTAACACCGGGGAGCTGTTTTTT. This encodes CAWSVWGNTGELFF. Full variable domain (rest looked up from reference TRBV30 and TRBJ2-2): SQTIHQWPATLVQPVGSPLSLECTVEGTSNPNLYWYRQAAGRGLQLLFYSVGIGQISSEVPQNLSASRPQDRQFILSSKKLLLSDSGFYLCAWSVWGNTGELFFGEGSRLTVL.

The rearrangement uses TRBV28 and TRBJ2-7; D unclear. Trimming took 1 base from V and 7 from J, leaving 17 bases between them. CDR1 is MDHEN and CDR2 is SYDVKM in the germline V gene. The CDR3 spans 15 residues. The chain's CDR3 is CASSLFASRALEQYF. CDR3 nucleotides: TGTGCCAGCAGTTTATTCGCCAGCCGAGCTTTAGAGCAGTACTTC.

The table lists this clone with a count of one. The gene calls are TRBV9 and TRBJ1-1; the D gene is possibly TRBD1 (6 bases). Germline CDR1 reads SGDLS; CDR2 reads YYNGEE. This CDR3 is 14 amino acids long. The V end was cut by 3 bases, the J end by 5 bases, with 14 bases between. DNA of the CDR3: TGTGCCAGCAGCGGGTGGCGAGGACAGACTGAAGCTTTCTTT. It specifies CASSGWRGQTEAFF.

This clone was seen only a few times. CDR3 DNA sequence: TGTGCCACCAGCAGAGATCTGGTGTCAAGCTACGAGCAGTACTTC. This codes for CATSRDLVSSYEQYF. The chain employs TRBV15 and TRBJ2-7; D unresolved. The V end was cut by 0 bases, the J end by 3 bases, with 12 bases between. Per germline, CDR1 LNHNV and CDR2 YYDKDF (reference sequence). The CDR3 is 15 residues long.

The CDR3 protein is CASNTLRTGSEQYF. The CDR3 coding sequence is TGTGCCAGCAATACACTTCGGACAGGAAGCGAGCAGTACTTC. The chain recombines TRBV6-6 with TRBJ2-7, with TRBD1 matching 7 bases. The CDR3 has 14 amino acids. V was pared by 7 bases and J by 6 bases, with 12 bases of the junction left unmatched. Germline CDR1 MNHNY, CDR2 SVGAGI (reference sequence).